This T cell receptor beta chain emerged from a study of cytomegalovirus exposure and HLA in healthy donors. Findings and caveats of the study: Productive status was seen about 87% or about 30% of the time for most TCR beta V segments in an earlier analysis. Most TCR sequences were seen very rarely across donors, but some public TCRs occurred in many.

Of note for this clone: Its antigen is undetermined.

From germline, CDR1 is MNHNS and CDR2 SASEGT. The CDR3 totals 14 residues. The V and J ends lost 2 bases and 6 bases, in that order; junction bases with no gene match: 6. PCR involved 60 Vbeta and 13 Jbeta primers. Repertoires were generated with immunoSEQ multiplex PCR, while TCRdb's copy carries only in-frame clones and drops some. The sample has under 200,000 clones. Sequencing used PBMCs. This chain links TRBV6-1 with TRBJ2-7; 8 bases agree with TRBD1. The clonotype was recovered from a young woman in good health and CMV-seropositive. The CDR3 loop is CASSETGQGLEQYF. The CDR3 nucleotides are TGTGCCAGCAGTGAAACTGGACAGGGACTCGAGCAGTACTTC.